This TCR beta chain was observed in a study of blood T cell repertoires in COVID-19. Across the study: Collection of acute and convalescent COVID-19 samples took place in the United States, Italy and Spain. Sample material is recorded as cDNA or gDNA derived from T cells, B-cell-depleted T cells, or PBMCs.

Germline V gives CDR1 SQVTM, CDR2 ANQGSEA. V dropped 5 bases and J dropped 4 bases, with 15 bases sitting between them. The CDR3 covers 14 residues. Under the authors' procedure: Estimation of nucleated cell counts was performed using reference gene primer amplification. Clones were read by immunoSEQ multiplex PCR, and TCRdb kept only the in-frame ones, dropping some. For V, J and clone size, that table is used; D and trimming come from the DNA. The sample includes fewer than 350,000 clones, around 81% seen only once; the top ten take 2.5% to 3%. The genes are TRBV29-1 and TRBJ2-1, with D possibly matching TRBD2 (6 bases). The clonotype originates from an older woman with active or convalescent COVID-19. The specimen was peripheral blood. CDR3 protein: CSVSHVGTYNEQFF. CDR3 bases: TGCAGCGTTAGTCACGTCGGGACTTACAATGAGCAGTTCTTC.